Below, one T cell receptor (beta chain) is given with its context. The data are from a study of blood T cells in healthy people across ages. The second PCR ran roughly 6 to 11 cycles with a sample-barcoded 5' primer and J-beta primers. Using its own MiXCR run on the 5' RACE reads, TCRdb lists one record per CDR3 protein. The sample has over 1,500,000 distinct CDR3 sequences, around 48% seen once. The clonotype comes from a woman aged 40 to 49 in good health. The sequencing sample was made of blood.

CDR3 loop: CASSFQGAREKLFF. The CDR3 DNA is TGTGCCAGCAGTTTCCAGGGGGCTAGGGAAAAACTGTTTTTT. The chain employs TRBV28 and TRBJ1-4; 8 bases align to TRBD1. This CDR3 comprises 14 residues. CDR1 and CDR2 from the germline V gene are MDHEN and SYDVKM. V shed 3 bases and J 8 bases; nucleotides not matched to a gene: 5.